This is a list of T cell receptor beta chains from one sample in a study of blood T cell repertoires in COVID-19. The repertoire was sequenced with immunoSEQ multiplex PCR; TCRdb's copy has only in-frame clones and lacks some. The repertoire consists of fewer than 200,000 clones, with roughly 80% occurring once and the leading ten covering 4.5% to 6.5%. Sequenced material: PBMCs or T cells enriched from blood (not recorded which). The receptors originated from a woman between 55 and 75 years old with acute COVID-19. The CDR3 runs from the conserved cysteine through the conserved F or W. Each record gives: V gene, clone size, D gene, J gene, CDR3 protein, CDR3 DNA. D genes are given only for firm matches. A row's size may be missing; if present it is once, few, many or a size class.

>TRBV11-2|.|.|TRBJ2-7
CASSTLQGKQTYEQYF
TGTGCCAGCAGCACCCTCCAGGGTAAGCAGACCTACGAGCAGTACTTC
>TRBV7-9|.|.|TRBJ1-6
CASSLGEHSPLHF
TGTGCCAGCAGCTTAGGAGAGCATTCACCCCTCCACTTT
>TRBV18|once|.|TRBJ2-1
CASSPYTANNEQFF
TGTGCCAGCTCACCCTATACAGCAAACAATGAGCAGTTCTTC
>TRBV5-1|.|.|TRBJ1-4
CASSLTPSGEKLFF
TGCGCCAGCAGCCTAACCCCTTCGGGGGAAAAACTGTTTTTT
>TRBV5-1|.|.|TRBJ1-6
CASSSQGSNSPLHF
TGCGCCAGCAGCTCACAGGGAAGTAATTCACCCCTCCACTTT
>TRBV11-2|.|TRBD2|TRBJ2-1
CAGGLAGHSYNEQFF
TGTGCCGGTGGACTAGCGGGCCACTCCTACAATGAGCAGTTCTTC
>TRBV10-3|once|.|TRBJ2-7
CAHQVGETYEQYF
TGTGCCCACCAGGTCGGGGAGACCTACGAGCAGTACTTC
>TRBV4-3|.|.|TRBJ2-1
CASSQSRLYNEQFF
TGCGCCAGCAGCCAATCTCGTCTGTACAATGAGCAGTTCTTC
>TRBV7-8|few|TRBD2|TRBJ2-7
CASSLARIWLAGGSLGEQYF
TGTGCCAGCAGCTTAGCGCGAATATGGCTAGCGGGAGGTTCCTTGGGCGAGCAGTACTTC
>TRBV9|few|TRBD2|TRBJ2-3
CASSVEGLAGTDTQYF
TGTGCCAGCAGCGTAGAAGGACTAGCGGGTACAGATACGCAGTATTTT
>TRBV19|.|.|TRBJ2-5
CASSSGVQETQYF
TGTGCCAGTAGTAGCGGGGTCCAAGAGACCCAGTACTTC
>TRBV20-1|.|.|TRBJ2-7
CSASGGGGEQYF
TGCAGTGCTAGTGGGGGAGGGGGCGAGCAGTACTTC
>TRBV5-4|.|TRBD2|TRBJ2-3
CASSLGAGGRTDTQYF
TGTGCCAGCAGCCTGGGGGCGGGGGGCCGCACAGATACGCAGTATTTT
>TRBV18|.|TRBD1|TRBJ2-7
CASSLGTGQYEQYF
TGTGCCAGCTCACTGGGGACAGGGCAGTACGAGCAGTACTTC
>TRBV5-1|.|.|TRBJ1-1
CASSLRSGDTEAFF
TGCGCCAGCAGCTTACGGTCCGGAGACACTGAAGCTTTCTTT
>TRBV12-3/TRBV12-4|.|.|TRBJ1-1
CASSLTNTEAFF
TGTGCCAGCAGCCTGACTAACACTGAAGCTTTCTTT
>TRBV27|.|.|TRBJ1-5
CASRQIPGRQPQHF
TGTGCCAGCAGGCAAATCCCGGGTCGACAGCCCCAGCATTTT
>TRBV11-2|.|.|TRBJ2-1
CASRDRWGVDEQFF
TGTGCCAGCAGGGATCGTTGGGGGGTCGATGAGCAGTTCTTC
>TRBV5-4|.|.|TRBJ1-2
CASRSAGDDGYTF
TGTGCCAGCAGGTCGGCAGGGGATGATGGCTACACCTTC
>TRBV10-2|.|TRBD1|TRBJ1-1
CASAVDREGTEAFF
TGCGCCAGCGCCGTGGACAGGGAAGGCACTGAAGCTTTCTTT
>TRBV2|.|TRBD1|TRBJ1-5
CASSFGTDYSNQPQHF
TGTGCCAGCAGTTTCGGGACAGACTATAGCAATCAGCCCCAGCATTTT
>TRBV3-1/TRBV3-2|once|.|TRBJ2-5
CASSQDEATQYF
TGTGCCAGCAGCCAAGATGAGGCGACCCAGTACTTC
>TRBV6-5|.|.|TRBJ1-1
CAGEGSTEAFF
TGTGCCGGGGAGGGTTCCACTGAAGCTTTCTTT
>TRBV19|.|TRBD1|TRBJ1-2
CASSIGAGGTPYGYTF
TGTGCCAGTAGTATAGGAGCAGGGGGGACCCCCTATGGCTACACCTTC
>TRBV4-3|.|.|TRBJ1-2
CASSQASDRGYGYTF
TGCGCCAGCAGCCAAGCCTCGGACAGAGGCTATGGCTACACCTTC